The present T cell receptor beta chain was sequenced within a study of blood T cell repertoires in COVID-19. The wider study: The study drew acute and convalescent COVID-19 samples from the United States, Italy and Spain.

The CDR3 extends over 13 amino acids. Trimming took off 5 bases at V and 8 bases at J, with 12 bases between the two ends. Per the germline V gene, CDR1 is SGHTA and CDR2 is FQGNSA. Per the authors' pipeline: Reference gene primer amplification yielded estimated nucleated cell counts. The repertoire was sequenced with immunoSEQ multiplex PCR; TCRdb's copy has only in-frame clones and lacks some. The D gene and trimming were derived from the DNA, and the V and J assignments and clone size from that table. The table has about 110,000 clones, 80% to 90% seen once. This TCR was sampled from a woman aged 55-69 years with acute or convalescent COVID-19. Sequencing was performed on peripheral blood. The genes are TRBV7-2 and TRBJ1-4; possible D gene TRBD1, 5 bases. As DNA, the CDR3 is TGTGCCAGCAGCCGCCGATGGGGCGAAAAACTGTTTTTT. This sequence encodes CASSRRWGEKLFF.